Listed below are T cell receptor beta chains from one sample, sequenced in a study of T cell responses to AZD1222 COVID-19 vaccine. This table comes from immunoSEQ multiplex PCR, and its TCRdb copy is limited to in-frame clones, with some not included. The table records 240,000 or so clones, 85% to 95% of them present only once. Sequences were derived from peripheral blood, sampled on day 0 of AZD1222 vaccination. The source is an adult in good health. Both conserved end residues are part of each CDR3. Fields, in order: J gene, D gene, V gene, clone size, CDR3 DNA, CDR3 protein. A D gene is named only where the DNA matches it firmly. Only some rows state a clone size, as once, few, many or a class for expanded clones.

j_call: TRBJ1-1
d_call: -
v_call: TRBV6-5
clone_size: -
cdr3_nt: TGTGCCAGCAGTTACTCATCCGGGGGCAACGCCGATGCTTTCTTT
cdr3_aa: CASSYSSGGNADAFF

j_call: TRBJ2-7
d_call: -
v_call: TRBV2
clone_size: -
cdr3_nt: TGTGCCAGCAGCCCCGGCCTCTACGAGCAGTACTTC
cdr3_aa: CASSPGLYEQYF

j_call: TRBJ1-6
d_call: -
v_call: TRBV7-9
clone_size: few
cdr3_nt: TGTGCCAGCAGACCTGCGGGACAAAGGATTTCACCCCTCCACTTT
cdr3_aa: CASRPAGQRISPLHF

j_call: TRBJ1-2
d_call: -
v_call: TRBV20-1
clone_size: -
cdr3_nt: TGCAGTGCTAGTGCCGCCCGGGGGTGGACTAACTATGGCTACACCTTC
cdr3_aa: CSASAARGWTNYGYTF

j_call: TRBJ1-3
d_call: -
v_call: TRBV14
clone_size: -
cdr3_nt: TGTGCCAGCAGCCACCGACAGCCGGGTAAGGACACCATATATTTT
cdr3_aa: CASSHRQPGKDTIYF

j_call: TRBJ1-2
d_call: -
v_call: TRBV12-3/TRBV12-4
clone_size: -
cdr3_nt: TGTGCCAGCAGTTTATTATCCTACTATGGCTACACCTTC
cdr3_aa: CASSLLSYYGYTF

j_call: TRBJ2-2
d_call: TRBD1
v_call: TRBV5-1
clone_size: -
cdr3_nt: TGCGCCAGCAGCTTAATCGGACAGGGGGCGCGTACCGGGGAGCTGTTTTTT
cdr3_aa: CASSLIGQGARTGELFF

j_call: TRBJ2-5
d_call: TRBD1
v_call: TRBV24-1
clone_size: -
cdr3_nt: TGTGCCACCAGTTTGCAGGGGGCAGAGACCCAGTACTTC
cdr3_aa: CATSLQGAETQYF

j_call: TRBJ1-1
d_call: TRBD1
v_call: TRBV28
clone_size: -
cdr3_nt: TGTGCCAGCAGCGGTCTGGGACAGGGTAAGAACACTGAAGCTTTCTTT
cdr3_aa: CASSGLGQGKNTEAFF

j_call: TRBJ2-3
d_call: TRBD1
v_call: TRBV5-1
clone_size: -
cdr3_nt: TGCGCCAGCAGCAGACAGGGAGTAAGCACAGATACGCAGTATTTT
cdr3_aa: CASSRQGVSTDTQYF

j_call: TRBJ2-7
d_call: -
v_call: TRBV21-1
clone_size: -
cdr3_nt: TGTGCCAGCAGCAAAGAATGTCTAGCGGGAGGGTCGATAAGTACCTACGAGCAGTACTTC
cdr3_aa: CASSKECLAGGSISTYEQYF

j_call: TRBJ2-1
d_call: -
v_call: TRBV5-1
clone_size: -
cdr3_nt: TGCGCCAGCAGCCCAACGACCTCCTACAATGAGCAGTTCTTC
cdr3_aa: CASSPTTSYNEQFF

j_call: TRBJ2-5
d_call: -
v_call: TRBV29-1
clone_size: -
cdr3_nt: TGCAGCGTATCCCGGACTGGGACCCAGTACTTC
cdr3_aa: CSVSRTGTQYF

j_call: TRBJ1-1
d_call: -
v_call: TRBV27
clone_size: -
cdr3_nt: TGTGCCAGCAGTCCACAGGGCGGAACTGAAGCTTTCTTT
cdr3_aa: CASSPQGGTEAFF

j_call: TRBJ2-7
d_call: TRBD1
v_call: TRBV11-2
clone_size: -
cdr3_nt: TGTGCCAGCAGCTCCCCGGCTACAGGGGTGACCTCTTACGAGCAGTACTTC
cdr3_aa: CASSSPATGVTSYEQYF

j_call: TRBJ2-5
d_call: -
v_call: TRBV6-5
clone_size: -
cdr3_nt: TGTGCCAGCAGTCCCCCGCAGTACGTGGAGACCCAGTACTTC
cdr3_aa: CASSPPQYVETQYF

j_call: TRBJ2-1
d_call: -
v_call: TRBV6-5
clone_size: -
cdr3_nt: TGTGCCAGCAGAAAGGACAGTTACAATGAGCAGTTCTTC
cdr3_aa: CASRKDSYNEQFF

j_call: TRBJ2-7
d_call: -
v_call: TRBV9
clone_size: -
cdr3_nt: TGTGCCAGCAGCAGGGCTGCGGGAAACTCCTACGAGCAGTACTTC
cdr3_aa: CASSRAAGNSYEQYF

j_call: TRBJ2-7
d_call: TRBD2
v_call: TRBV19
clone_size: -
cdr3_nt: TGTGCCAGTAGTATGACGGGACTAGCGGCCTACGAGCAGTACTTC
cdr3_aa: CASSMTGLAAYEQYF

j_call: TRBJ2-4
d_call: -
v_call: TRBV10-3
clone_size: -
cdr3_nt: TGTGCCATCAGTGAGTCGACTGGAGCCAAAAACATTCAGTACTTC
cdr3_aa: CAISESTGAKNIQYF

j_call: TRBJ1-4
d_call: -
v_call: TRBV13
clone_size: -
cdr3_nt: TGTGCCAGCAGCTTACCTGACAGACGACTGTTTTTT
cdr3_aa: CASSLPDRRLFF

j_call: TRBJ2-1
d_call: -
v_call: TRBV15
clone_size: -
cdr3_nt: TGTGCCACCAGCAGAGATCATGGGGGAGCCTACAATGAGCAGTTCTTC
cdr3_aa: CATSRDHGGAYNEQFF

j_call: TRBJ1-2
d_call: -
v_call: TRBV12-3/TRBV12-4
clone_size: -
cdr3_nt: TGTGCCAGCAGTTTGTCAGGGTCCTATGGCTACACCTTC
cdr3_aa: CASSLSGSYGYTF

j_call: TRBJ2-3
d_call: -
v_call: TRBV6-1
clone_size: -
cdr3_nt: TGTGCCAGCAGTGAATGGGCCCCGGGAGAAACAGATACGCAGTATTTT
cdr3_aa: CASSEWAPGETDTQYF

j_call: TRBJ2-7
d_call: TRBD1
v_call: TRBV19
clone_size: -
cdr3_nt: TGTGCCAGTAGTATAGGGGGGGGACAGGGTTCGAAGTTCTACGAGCAGTACTTC
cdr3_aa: CASSIGGGQGSKFYEQYF

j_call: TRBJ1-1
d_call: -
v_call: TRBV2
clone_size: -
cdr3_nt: TGTGCCAGCAGCCTTACGTCCCTTGAAGCTTTCTTT
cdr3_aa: CASSLTSLEAFF

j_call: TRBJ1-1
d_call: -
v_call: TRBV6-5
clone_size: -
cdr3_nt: TGTGCCAGCAGTCTACTGGGGTCAGGGAACACTGAAGCTTTCTTT
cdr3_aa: CASSLLGSGNTEAFF

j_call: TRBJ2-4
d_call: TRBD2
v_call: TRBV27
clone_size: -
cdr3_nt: TGTGCCAGCAGTAAACTAGCGGGAGGTACCAAAAACATTCAGTACTTC
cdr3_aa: CASSKLAGGTKNIQYF

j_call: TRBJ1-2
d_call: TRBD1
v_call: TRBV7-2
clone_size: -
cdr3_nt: TGTGCCAGCAGCGCGGACAGGAACTATGGCTACACCTTC
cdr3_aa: CASSADRNYGYTF

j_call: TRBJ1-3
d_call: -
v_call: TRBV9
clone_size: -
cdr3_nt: TGTGCCAGCAGCGTAGGGGGTACAGATTCTGGAAACACCATATATTTT
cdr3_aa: CASSVGGTDSGNTIYF

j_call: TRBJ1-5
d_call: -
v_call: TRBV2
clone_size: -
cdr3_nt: TGTGCCAGCAGATGGGACGGACTTAGCAATCAGCCCCAGCATTTT
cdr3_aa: CASRWDGLSNQPQHF

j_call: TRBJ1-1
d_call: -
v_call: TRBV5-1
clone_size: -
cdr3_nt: TGCGCCAGCAGCTTGGATTGGAACACTGAAGCTTTCTTT
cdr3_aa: CASSLDWNTEAFF

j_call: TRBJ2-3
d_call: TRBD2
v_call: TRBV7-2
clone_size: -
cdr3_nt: TGTGCCAGCAGCTTAGCGCCTAGCGGGGGGGGGACAGATACGCAGTATTTT
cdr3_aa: CASSLAPSGGGTDTQYF

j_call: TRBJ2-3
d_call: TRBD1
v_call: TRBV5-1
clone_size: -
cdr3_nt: TGCGCCAGCAGCTGGGCAGGGGGCGGAACAGATACGCAGTATTTT
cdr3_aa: CASSWAGGGTDTQYF

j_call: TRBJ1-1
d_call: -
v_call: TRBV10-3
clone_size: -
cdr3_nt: TGTGCCATCAGTGAGGAGACCCCGAACACTGAAGCTTTCTTT
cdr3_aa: CAISEETPNTEAFF

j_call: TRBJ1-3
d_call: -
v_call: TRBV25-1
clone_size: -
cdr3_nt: TGTGCCAGCAGTGAATGGGGACATCCTGGAAACACCATATATTTT
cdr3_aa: CASSEWGHPGNTIYF

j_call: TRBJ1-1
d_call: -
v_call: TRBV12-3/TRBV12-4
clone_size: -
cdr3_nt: TGTGCCAGCAGTTCTGGGGCCAACACTGAAGCTTTCTTT
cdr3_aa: CASSSGANTEAFF

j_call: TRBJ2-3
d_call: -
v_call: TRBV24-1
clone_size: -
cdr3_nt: TGTGCCACCAGTGGCAGGAATGTGAGGACAGATACGCAGTATTTT
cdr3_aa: CATSGRNVRTDTQYF

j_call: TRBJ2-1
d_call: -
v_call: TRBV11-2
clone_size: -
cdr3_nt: TGTGCCAGCAGCCGGAGCAGGGGCTCCTACAATGAGCAGTTCTTC
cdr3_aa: CASSRSRGSYNEQFF

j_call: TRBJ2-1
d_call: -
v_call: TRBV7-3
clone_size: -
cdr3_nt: TGTGCCAGCAGTCCTGCGGGGGCCCCCTACAATGAGCAGTTCTTC
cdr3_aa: CASSPAGAPYNEQFF

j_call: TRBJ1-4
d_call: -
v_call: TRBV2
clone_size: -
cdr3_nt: TGTGCCAGCAATCTTGACAGAAATGAAAAACTGTTTTTT
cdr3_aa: CASNLDRNEKLFF

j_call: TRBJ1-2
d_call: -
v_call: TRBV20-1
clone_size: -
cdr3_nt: TGCAGTGCGGATGGGTATGGCTACACCTTC
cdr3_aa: CSADGYGYTF

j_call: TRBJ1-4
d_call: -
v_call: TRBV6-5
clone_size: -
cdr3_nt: TGTGCCAGCAGTTACTCGTATGAAAAACTGTTTTTT
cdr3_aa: CASSYSYEKLFF

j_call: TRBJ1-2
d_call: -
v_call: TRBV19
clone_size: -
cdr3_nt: TGTGCCAGTAGTCCCGGCGGGGACGCCCGCTATGGCTACACCTTC
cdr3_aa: CASSPGGDARYGYTF